This TCR beta chain was captured by sequencing in a study of cytomegalovirus exposure and HLA in healthy donors. Notes on the study in general: In a later analysis, several top co-occurrence clusters appeared linked to parvovirus B19, influenza, CMV and Epstein-Barr virus. One cluster of highly shared sequence variants probably arose as a sequencing artifact.

The CDR3 is 16 residues long. V gave up 0 bases and J gave up 4 bases; unmatched junction bases: 9. CDR1 is GTSNPN and CDR2 is SVGIG in the germline V gene (reference sequence). As for this clone: Its target is not known.

The PCR ran on 60 Vbeta and 13 Jbeta primers. The protocol was immunoSEQ multiplex PCR, while the TCRdb copy is restricted to in-frame clones and leaves out a portion. The table lists around 44,000 clones. The sample taken for sequencing was PBMCs. The chain recombines TRBV30 with TRBJ2-1; 7 nucleotides agree with TRBD2. The receptor's source is a male donor in good health and CMV-seropositive. The CDR3 loop reads CAWSVPGEGRYNEQFF. The CDR3 DNA sequence: TGTGCCTGGAGTGTCCCGGGGGAGGGGAGGTACAATGAGCAGTTCTTC.